This TCR beta chain was recorded in a study of HIV-infected patients and healthy controls. All unsorted peripheral T cells were captured because whole blood was used without fractionation. CDR3 length: 16 amino acids. V was pared by 5 bases and J by 0 bases, with 13 bases between. Germline V CDR1 and CDR2: SGHAT, FQNNGV. Alpha and beta constant-region primers primed reverse transcription of about 500 ng RNA. Alpha and beta chain libraries were made separately by chain-specific third strand synthesis with multiplexing indices. A 5' RACE adapter with a random hexamer and the SP2 primer site was joined to cDNA. TCRdb re-analysed the 5' RACE reads in MiXCR, keeping a single row per CDR3 protein. This sample yields more than 6,500 distinct CDR3 sequences, of which almost 8% are seen a single time; roughly a tenth belongs to the top ten. By share, this clonotype counts as medium-sized. Its antigen is unknown.

The study's findings and limits: Significant mean usage differences between HIV-infected patients and controls involved eight alpha and eight beta V genes.

The sequencing used blood, collected before antiretroviral therapy. V gene TRBV11-2 combines with J gene TRBJ1-4; D may be TRBD1 (5 bases). This TCR came from an adult with HIV infection. This CDR3 is CASSPGTYSTNEKLFF. CDR3 nucleotide sequence: TGTGCCAGCAGCCCAGGGACGTATTCAACTAATGAAAAACTGTTTTTT.